The 18 T cell receptor beta chains below come from one sample, sequenced in a study of T cells in Graves' hyperthyroidism and ophthalmopathy. TCR beta CDR3 regions were amplified from RNA. HTBI primers were employed in a first-round RT-PCR of the TCR CDR3. TCRdb independently ran MiXCR on the multiplex PCR reads; one entry per CDR3 protein. The sample holds just under 750,000 distinct CDR3 sequences, over 35% seen once. The sequenced material came from blood. These receptors came from a woman aged 40 to 49 with Graves' hyperthyroidism.

Turning to this clonotype: Given a much more abundant clone one base away, this may be a read error. The CDR3 DNA sequence: TGTGCCAGCAGCCACCGGGACAGGGGGTACTACGAGCAGTACTTC. It is translated as CASSHRDRGYYEQYF. The chain combines TRBV7-9 with TRBJ2-7; 11 nucleotides align to TRBD1. The CDR3 has 15 amino acids. J was trimmed by 3 bases and V by 5 bases; bases with no gene match: 6. The germline V gene has CDR1 SEHNR and CDR2 FQNEAQ (reference sequence).

Of note for this clonotype: A clone one base away is much larger, so this may be a read error. The gene calls are TRBV15 and TRBJ1-6; TRBD1 might be the D (6 bases). The CDR3 contains 20 residues. Per germline, CDR1 LNHNV and CDR2 YYDKDF (reference sequence). The CDR3 nucleotides read TGTGCCACCAGCAGAGATCATGGGGTTAGGGGGGCTTGGGATAATTCACCCCCCCACTTT. Amino acids: CATSRDHGVRGAWDNSPPHF.

This clonotype came up many times. This sequence joins TRBV29-1 and TRBJ1-1; the match to TRBD1 covers 10 bases. Germline V lookup: CDR1 SQVTM, CDR2 ANQGSEA. V dropped 3 bases and J dropped 3; count of bases not matched to a gene: 10. This CDR3 region has 16 residues. The CDR3 DNA follows: TGCAGCGTTGATATGACCGGGACAGGGGTATACACTGAAGCTTTCTTT. It yields the protein CSVDMTGTGVYTEAFF.

This rearrangement joins TRBV4-3 to TRBJ2-7; the D is unclear. The germline gives CDR1 LGHNA, CDR2 YSLEER. The CDR3 runs 16 residues. Trimming cost V 0 bases and J 2 bases, with 14 bases left between them. As DNA, the CDR3 is TGCGCCAGCAGCCAAGAGGTTCCGGCAGCCACCTACGAGCAGTACTTC. It is translated as CASSQEVPAATYEQYF.

A remark on this clonotype: A read error may be the cause here, since a much bigger clone is one base away. The rearrangement links TRBV24-1 to TRBJ2-7; the D is unclear. Germline values: CDR1 KGHDR, CDR2 SFDVKD. Trimming removed 6 bases at V and 1 base at J, with 9 bases between. This CDR3 is 13 amino acids long. DNA for the CDR3: TGTGCCACCAGTTACACGCGGTCCTACGAGCAGTACTTC. Translated, it gives CATSYTRSYEQYF.

This clonotype was counted a few times. The J gene is TRBJ1-2, the V gene TRBV12-3 or TRBV12-4; D unresolved. V lost 3 bases to trimming and J lost 9 bases, with 11 bases between them. The CDR3 totals 12 residues. The CDR3 spells CASSFSDFSYTF. The CDR3 region has the DNA TGTGCCAGCAGTTTTTCGGATTTTAGCTACACCTTC.

The table lists this clonotype with many counts. V and J are TRBV12-3 or TRBV12-4 and TRBJ1-1; D remains unclear. The CDR3 sequence is 13 residues long. V was shortened by 8 bases and J by 1 base, with 11 bases between the two germline ends. The CDR3 nucleotides read TGTGCCAGCGGTCCCCGGTGGAACACTGAAGCTTTCTTT. Its translation: CASGPRWNTEAFF.

This clonotype was counted a few times. V is TRBV2 and J is TRBJ2-1; D possibly corresponds to TRBD1 (7 bases). Germline V CDR1 and CDR2: SNHLY, FYNNEI. V gave up 2 bases and J gave up 8 bases, with 13 bases separating them. This CDR3 comprises 14 residues. The CDR3 nucleotides are TGTGCCAGCAGTGAATGGGCAGGGGGGCATGAGCAGTTCTTC. It codes for CASSEWAGGHEQFF.

This chain links TRBV6-1 with TRBJ1-4; D remains ambiguous. Trimming pared 5 bases from V and 8 bases from J, leaving 30 bases between. Germline CDR1 MNHNS, CDR2 SASEGT. The CDR3 runs 19 residues. CDR3 in DNA: TGTGCCAGCAGTCTGAGTATGTTTCCCGGAGGCAGCGAACAGGAAAAACTGTTTTTT. It yields the protein CASSLSMFPGGSEQEKLFF.

V gene TRBV7-9 combines with J gene TRBJ2-1; possible D gene TRBD2, 6 bases. The CDR3 totals 13 residues. The germline CDR1 and CDR2 sequences are SEHNR and FQNEAQ (reference sequence). Trimming shortened V by 5 bases and J by 15 bases, and 20 bases separated the two germline ends. The CDR3 here is CASSLGRRDSRFF. Here the CDR3 DNA reads TGTGCCAGCAGCCTAGGGAGGCGGGACTCGCGGTTCTTC.

This clonotype was picked up many times. The chain combines TRBV29-1 with TRBJ1-2; D is perhaps TRBD1 (6 bases). V was cut by 4 bases and J by 13 bases, with 13 bases left in between. CDR3 length: 10 residues. Germline V gene sequence: CDR1 SQVTM, CDR2 ANQGSEA. The CDR3 loop is CSVGGAKVTF. DNA of the CDR3: TGCAGCGTTGGGGGGGCCAAGGTCACCTTC.

This clonotype was counted at least ten times. V is TRBV20-1 and J is TRBJ1-1, with unresolved D. The CDR3 loop spans 12 amino acids. Germline V gives CDR1 DFQATT, CDR2 SNEGSKA (reference sequence). The germline V and J ends were trimmed by 0 bases and 7 bases, with 9 bases remaining between them. This CDR3 reads CSARDRDFEAFF. CDR3 DNA sequence: TGCAGTGCTAGAGATCGGGATTTTGAAGCTTTCTTT.

Notes on this clonotype: One end of the junction does not line up with germline, which may come from a read error. The J gene is TRBJ2-7, the V gene TRBV10-3; a possible D gene is TRBD2 (6 bases). Germline CDR1 reads ENHRY; CDR2 reads SYGVKD. The CDR3 spans 15 residues. The CDR3 nucleotides are TGTGCCAGCAGTTTCTCGTCGGGAGTAGGGTACGAGCAGTACTTC. This sequence encodes CASSFSSGVGYEQYF.

The chain uses TRBV30 and TRBJ2-5; TRBD2 matches 7 bases. Germline lookup yields CDR1 GTSNPN and CDR2 SVGIG (reference sequence). V was pared by 3 bases and J by 2 bases, with 6 bases of the junction left unmatched. The CDR3 contains 14 residues. This CDR3 reads CAWSHRAGQETQYF. Here the CDR3 DNA reads TGTGCCTGGAGCCACCGAGCGGGACAAGAGACCCAGTACTTC.

A note on this clonotype: One end of the junction does not line up with germline, which may come from a read error. CDR3 bases: TGCGCCAGCAGCCAATGGATTAGGGGGCTATACACCGGGGAGCTGTTTTTT. The encoded protein is CASSQWIRGLYTGELFF. The rearrangement joins TRBV7-2 to TRBJ2-2; 7 positions match TRBD1. The CDR3 contains 17 residues. CDR1 is SGHTA and CDR2 is FQGNSA in the germline V gene. Complete variable domain (other parts from reference TRBV7-2 and TRBJ2-2): GAGVSQSPSNKVTEKGKDVELRCDPISGHTALYWYRQSLGQGLEFLIYFQGNSAPDKSGLPSDRFSAERTGGSVSTLTIQRTQQEDSAVYLCASSQWIRGLYTGELFFGEGSRLTVL.

This rearrangement joins TRBV7-9 to TRBJ1-5; D gene unclear. The germline CDR1 and CDR2 sequences are SEHNR and FQNEAQ (reference sequence). The V gene lost 2 bases and the J gene lost 7 bases, with 15 bases spanning the gap. This CDR3 is built from 15 residues. The CDR3 is CASSLTPNGEQPQHF. The CDR3 DNA sequence: TGTGCCAGCAGCTTAACCCCTAACGGGGAACAGCCCCAGCATTTT.

This clonotype was detected only a few times. This chain links TRBV5-1 with TRBJ2-2, with TRBD1 identical over 10 bases. V was clipped by 5 bases and J by 4 bases; unmatched bases: 5. From germline, CDR1 is SGHRS and CDR2 YFSETQ. The CDR3 sequence is 15 residues long. The CDR3 protein is CASRTGGSITGELFF. The CDR3 bases are TGCGCCAGCAGGACAGGGGGCTCGATCACCGGGGAGCTGTTTTTT.

This chain links TRBV19 with TRBJ2-2, with 8 bases fitting TRBD2. The V gene end was trimmed by 3 bases and the J gene end by 7 bases; junction bases not matched to a gene: 4. The germline V gene encodes CDR1 LNHDA and CDR2 SQIVND (reference sequence). The CDR3 loop spans 14 amino acids. In nucleotides, the CDR3 is TGTGCCAGTAGTATCACTAGCGGAGGCGGGGAGCTGTTTTTT. It translates to CASSITSGGGELFF. Full variable domain (missing parts from reference TRBV19 and TRBJ2-2): DGGITQSPKYLFRKEGQNVTLSCEQNLNHDAMYWYRQDPGQGLRLIYYSQIVNDFQKGDIAEGYSVSREKKESFPLTVTSAQKNPTAFYLCASSITSGGGELFFGEGSRLTVL.